Presented here are 28 T cell receptor beta chains from one specimen sequenced in a study of CD4+ T cells in melanoma. Clones were sequenced by immunoSEQ multiplex PCR, and TCRdb holds only the in-frame ones, with some missing. The sample lists approximately 47,000 clones; approximately 92% were seen once. The specimen was peripheral blood. The source of these receptors is a human donor with melanoma.

CDR3 in amino acids: CASSLVPQGANYGYTF. The CDR3 DNA reads TGTGCCAGCAGTTTAGTCCCCCAGGGGGCTAACTATGGCTACACCTTC. The chain employs TRBV27 and TRBJ1-2; 7 nucleotides align to TRBD1. V lost 2 bases, J lost 0 bases, and 6 bases stayed unmatched. Germline-derived CDR1 and CDR2 are MNHEY and SMNVEV (reference sequence). The CDR3 has 16 amino acids.

This chain links TRBV9 with TRBJ2-5; D remains unclear. The V and J ends lost 0 bases and 0 bases respectively, with 9 bases between them. CDR1 SGDLS and CDR2 YYNGEE come from the germline V gene. This CDR3 has 15 residues. DNA for the CDR3: TGTGCCAGCAGCGTAGAAGAACGGTACCAAGAGACCCAGTACTTC. Protein product: CASSVEERYQETQYF.

This clone was recorded only once. V gene TRBV6-6 combines with J gene TRBJ1-3; D unresolved. The CDR3 length is 13 residues. The V end lost 5 bases, the J end lost 0 bases, and 5 bases lay between the germline ends. The germline CDR1 and CDR2 sequences are MNHNY and SVGAGI (reference sequence). CDR3 coding DNA: TGTGCCAGCAGTCCAGACTCTGGAAACACCATATATTTT. Protein sequence: CASSPDSGNTIYF.

In DNA, the CDR3 is TGTGCCACTAGTCCCGGGACAGGGTCGGACACCATATATTTT. Its protein product is CATSPGTGSDTIYF. The J gene is TRBJ1-3, the V gene TRBV2; TRBD1 matches at 9 bases. CDR1 SNHLY and CDR2 FYNNEI come from the germline V gene. The ends lost 10 bases at V and 8 bases at J; junction bases unmatched: 12. The CDR3 spans 14 residues.

The V and J genes are TRBV19 and TRBJ2-7; D tentatively fits TRBD1 or TRBD2 (6 bases each). The V gene's germline CDR1 is LNHDA and CDR2 SQIVND (reference sequence). Trimming left V 5 bases short and J 5 bases short, with 19 bases between. The CDR3 runs 15 residues. CDR3 DNA sequence: TGTGCCAGTAGTGGCGAGACAGGAGGGTCTGACGAGCAGTACTTC. Amino acids: CASSGETGGSDEQYF.

This sequence joins TRBV7-9 and TRBJ1-2; no clear D gene. The CDR3 contains 14 residues. The V and J ends lost 5 bases and 4 bases respectively, with 14 bases between them. Germline V gene sequence: CDR1 SEHNR, CDR2 FQNEAQ (reference sequence). The CDR3 sequence: CASSVSRDLYGYTF. The CDR3 coding sequence is TGTGCCAGCAGCGTGTCCCGGGATCTCTATGGCTACACCTTC. Together with reference TRBV7-9 and TRBJ1-2, the CDR3 gives the full variable domain: DTGVSQNPRHKITKRGQNVTFRCDPISEHNRLYWYRQTLGQGPEFLTYFQNEAQLEKSRLLSDRFSAERPKGSFSTLEIQRTEQGDSAMYLCASSVSRDLYGYTFGSGTRLTVV.

The gene calls are TRBV15 and TRBJ2-7; 7 nucleotides agree with TRBD2. Germline trimming cut 0 bases from V and 3 bases from J; bases unmatched to any gene: 8. This CDR3 comprises 16 residues. CDR1 and CDR2 from the germline V gene are LNHNV and YYDKDF (reference sequence). The CDR3 nucleotides are TGTGCCACCAGCAGAGATTACCTAGCGGAGTTCTACGAGCAGTACTTC. Translated, it gives CATSRDYLAEFYEQYF.

This chain connects TRBV18 to TRBJ2-1; D may be TRBD1 (6 bases). The germline gives CDR1 KGHSH, CDR2 LQKENI. V lost 6 bases to trimming and J lost 9 bases, with 15 bases between them. The CDR3 is 13 amino acids. The CDR3: CASSPSQGTEQFF. The CDR3 nucleotides are TGTGCCAGCTCTCCATCCCAGGGGACTGAGCAGTTCTTC.

The rearrangement links TRBV4-1 to TRBJ1-3; TRBD1 might be the D (5 bases). CDR3 length equals 14 residues. Germline values: CDR1 MGHRA, CDR2 YSYEKL. V dropped 1 base and J dropped 3 bases, with 7 bases sitting between them. The CDR3 here is CASSQAGGGNTIYF. CDR3 DNA: TGCGCCAGCAGCCAAGCCGGGGGTGGAAACACCATATATTTT.

This clone was recorded once. This chain joins TRBV15 and TRBJ1-4, with TRBD1 matching over 7 bases. Germline CDR1 and CDR2: LNHNV and YYDKDF (reference sequence). This CDR3 has 18 residues. V trimming: 3 bases; J trimming: 4 bases; junction bases outside the gene matches: 14. CDR3 nucleotides: TGTGCCACCAGCAGGGAGTCGGGGAGGGGACAGCTTAATGAAAAACTGTTTTTT. This encodes CATSRESGRGQLNEKLFF.

The rearrangement joins TRBV6-1 to TRBJ1-4; D gene uncertain. This CDR3 is built from 15 residues. With 6 bases removed from V and 3 bases from J, the gap between germline ends came to 14 bases. In germline, CDR1 is MNHNS, CDR2 SASEGT. CDR3 DNA sequence: TGTGCCAGCAGCCTCCAACAGACGGCTAATGAAAAACTGTTTTTT. It specifies CASSLQQTANEKLFF.

The J gene is TRBJ2-7, the V gene TRBV6-5, with TRBD1 identical over 7 bases. CDR1 and CDR2 from the germline V gene are MNHEY and SVGAGI. This CDR3 has 14 residues. V lost 5 bases, J lost 2 bases, and 6 bases stayed unmatched. This chain's CDR3 is CASSAGDSTYEQYF. CDR3 nucleotide sequence: TGTGCCAGCAGTGCCGGGGACAGCACCTACGAGCAGTACTTC.

The chain couples TRBV11-3 to TRBJ2-1; tentative D call: TRBD2 (5 bases). Trimming stripped 3 bases from V and 9 bases from J, with 12 bases between. The germline gives CDR1 SGHNT, CDR2 YENEEA. The CDR3 runs to 13 residues. CDR3 nucleotides: TGTGCCAGCAGCTTCGGGGTCGTTGGTGAGCAGTTCTTC. Its translation: CASSFGVVGEQFF.

The gene calls are TRBV28 and TRBJ2-1; D is possibly TRBD2 (5 bases). Per germline, CDR1 MDHEN and CDR2 SYDVKM. The germline V and J ends were trimmed by 7 bases and 9 bases, with 13 bases remaining between them. The CDR3 has 12 amino acids. The CDR3 here is CASIKGGPEQFF. CDR3 in DNA: TGTGCCAGCATCAAAGGAGGCCCTGAGCAGTTCTTC.

The chain employs TRBV28 and TRBJ2-3; D may match TRBD1 or TRBD2 (5 bases each). The germline gives CDR1 MDHEN, CDR2 SYDVKM. V lost 5 bases to trimming and J lost 4 bases, with 16 bases between them. The CDR3 covers 15 residues. CDR3 DNA: TGTGCCAGCAGTCCCCACGGGGCTCGGGCAGATACGCAGTATTTT. Residues: CASSPHGARADTQYF.

The chain couples TRBV27 to TRBJ1-5; tentative D call: TRBD1 (5 bases). Germline values: CDR1 MNHEY, CDR2 SMNVEV (reference sequence). The CDR3 is 15 amino acids. V was trimmed by 4 bases and J by 5 bases, leaving 15 bases between them. CDR3 sequence: CASSYRSSGDQPQHF. The CDR3 DNA sequence: TGTGCCAGCAGTTACAGGAGTTCGGGGGATCAGCCCCAGCATTTT.

The chain is built from TRBV6-4 and TRBJ1-1; D is ambiguous. Looked up from germline, CDR1 is MRHNA and CDR2 is SNTAGT. Trimming left V 2 bases short and J 0 bases short, with 10 bases between. This CDR3 is 15 amino acids long. The DNA of the CDR3 is TGTGCCAGCAGTGACCATACGGTCCTGAACACTGAAGCTTTCTTT. Its translation is CASSDHTVLNTEAFF.

The chain has TRBV18 and TRBJ1-1, with D possibly matching TRBD1 (6 bases). CDR1 is KGHSH, CDR2 LQKENI, per germline. The CDR3 contains 15 residues. V was shortened by 0 bases and J by 4 bases, with 12 bases between the two germline ends. In DNA form, the CDR3 reads TGTGCCAGCTCACCACCGTCAGGGGTGGGCACTGAAGCTTTCTTT. Protein: CASSPPSGVGTEAFF.

This chain links TRBV4-1 with TRBJ1-6; maybe TRBD1 (5 bases). Trimming pared 10 bases from V and 5 bases from J, leaving 18 bases between. The CDR3 spans 15 residues. CDR1 and CDR2 (germline): MGHRA, YSYEKL. The CDR3 DNA sequence: TGCGCCACCCGCCGGGGGGTTAGCGATAATTCACCCCTCCACTTT. Its protein is CATRRGVSDNSPLHF.

The rearrangement joins TRBV16 to TRBJ2-7; D might be TRBD1 (6 bases). V was trimmed by 0 bases and J by 1 base, leaving 10 bases between them. This CDR3 has 15 residues. Germline lookup yields CDR1 KGHSY and CDR2 FQNENV. The CDR3 region is CASSQSGGQSYEQYF. The CDR3 DNA reads TGTGCCAGCAGCCAATCCGGCGGACAGTCCTACGAGCAGTACTTC. Variable domain in full (rest from reference TRBV16 and TRBJ2-7): GEEVAQTPKHLVRGEGQKAKLYCAPIKGHSYVFWYQQVLKNEFKFLISFQNENVFDETGMPKERFSAKCLPNSPCSLEIQATKLEDSAVYFCASSQSGGQSYEQYFGPGTRLTVT.

The J gene is TRBJ2-7, the V gene TRBV6-1, with 11 bases matching TRBD1. The V gene's germline CDR1 is MNHNS and CDR2 SASEGT. Germline trimming cut 11 bases from V and 1 base from J; bases unmatched to any gene: 10. There are 15 residues in the CDR3. CDR3 bases: TGTGCCTCTCCGGGACAGGGGGGTTTTTCCTACGAGCAGTACTTC. Translated: CASPGQGGFSYEQYF.

The chain combines TRBV6-6 with TRBJ1-5; 8 nucleotides align to TRBD1. The V gene's germline CDR1 is MNHNY and CDR2 SVGAGI (reference sequence). The CDR3 consists of 14 residues. V was clipped by 6 bases and J by 5 bases; unmatched bases: 6. This CDR3 reads CASRSGGSYQPQHF. CDR3 DNA: TGTGCCAGCAGATCAGGGGGCTCCTATCAGCCCCAGCATTTT.

The rearrangement uses TRBV4-2 and TRBJ1-2, with D perhaps TRBD1 (6 bases). CDR3 size: 17 residues. Germline V gene data show CDR1 as LGHNA and CDR2 as YNFKEQ. V gave up 4 bases and J gave up 4 bases, with 22 bases separating them. The CDR3 DNA reads TGTGCCAGCAGCCCCTGGCGCGGGGGCGGCACCATCTATGGCTACACCTTC. Protein: CASSPWRGGGTIYGYTF.

The chain uses TRBV25-1 and TRBJ1-2, with D unresolved. V was trimmed by 3 bases and J by 9 bases, leaving 14 bases between them. Germline-derived CDR1 and CDR2 are MGHDK and SYGVNS. The CDR3 contains 13 residues. The CDR3 DNA follows: TGTGCCAGCAGTGAGCCCAGCCGAGGAAGCTACACCTTC. This codes for CASSEPSRGSYTF.

This clone was observed a single time. J is TRBJ2-1 and V is TRBV11-1; 10 nucleotides line up with TRBD1. In germline, CDR1 is SGHAT, CDR2 FQDESV (reference sequence). CDR3 length: 15 residues. Trimming took 5 bases from V and 3 from J; bases not matched to a gene: 4. The CDR3 region is CASSLDRGGYNEQFF. CDR3 coding DNA: TGTGCCAGCAGCCTGGACAGGGGGGGCTACAATGAGCAGTTCTTC.

This clone was seen only once. The chain's CDR3 is CASSSGGNQPQHF. CDR3 nucleotides: TGTGCCAGCAGCTCGGGTGGCAATCAGCCCCAGCATTTT. The chain has TRBV7-8 and TRBJ1-5; D not resolved. The V gene's germline CDR1 is SGHVS and CDR2 FQNEAQ. V lost 4 bases and J lost 2, with 6 bases in between. This CDR3 is 13 amino acids long.

With regard to this clone: The sample contains more than one DNA sequence encoding this CDR3. The V call is TRBV12-5, the J call TRBJ2-5; tentative D call: TRBD2 (7 bases). Germline V gives CDR1 LGHNT, CDR2 FRNRAP. The CDR3 loop spans 15 amino acids. Trimming took 1 base from V and 4 from J, leaving 13 bases between them. Written as DNA, the CDR3 is TGTGCTAGTGGTTTGGGTGTTAGGGGGGGAGAGACCCAGTACTTC. Translating gives CASGLGVRGGETQYF.

The chain couples TRBV13 to TRBJ2-1, with 9 nucleotides matching TRBD1. Germline values: CDR1 PRHDT, CDR2 FYEKMQ (reference sequence). The CDR3 has 15 residues. The V gene end was trimmed by 5 bases and the J gene end by 8 bases; junction bases not matched to a gene: 10. The CDR3 nucleotides read TGTGCCAGCAGCATGGGACAGGGAGTTGTAGATGAGCAGTTCTTC. Amino acids: CASSMGQGVVDEQFF.